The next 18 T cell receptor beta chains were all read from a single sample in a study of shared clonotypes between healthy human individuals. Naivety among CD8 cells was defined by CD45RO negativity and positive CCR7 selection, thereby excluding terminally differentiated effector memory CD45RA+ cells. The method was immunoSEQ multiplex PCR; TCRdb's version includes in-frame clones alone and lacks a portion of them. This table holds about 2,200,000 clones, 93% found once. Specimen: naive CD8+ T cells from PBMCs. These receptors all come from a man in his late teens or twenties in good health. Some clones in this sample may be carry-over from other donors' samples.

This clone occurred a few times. The CDR3 reads CASSGFRDTGELFF. The CDR3 DNA reads as TGTGCCAGCAGCGGATTCAGGGACACCGGGGAGCTGTTTTTT. This chain uses TRBV11-2 with TRBJ2-2, with D possibly being TRBD1 (5 bases). The V end was cut by 5 bases, the J end by 3 bases, with 10 bases between. The CDR3 is 14 amino acids. Germline V CDR1 and CDR2: SGHAT, FQNNGV.

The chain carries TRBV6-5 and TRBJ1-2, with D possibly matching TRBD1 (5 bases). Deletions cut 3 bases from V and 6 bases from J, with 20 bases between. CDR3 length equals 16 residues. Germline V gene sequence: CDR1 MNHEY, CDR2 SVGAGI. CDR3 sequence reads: CASSYFPSGREDGYTF. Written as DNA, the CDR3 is TGTGCCAGCAGTTATTTCCCCTCAGGGCGTGAGGATGGCTACACCTTC.

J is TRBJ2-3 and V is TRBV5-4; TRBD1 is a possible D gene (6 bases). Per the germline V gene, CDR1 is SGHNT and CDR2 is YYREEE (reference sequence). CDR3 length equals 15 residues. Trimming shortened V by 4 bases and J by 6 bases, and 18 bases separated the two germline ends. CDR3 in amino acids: CASSHRDNRADTQYF. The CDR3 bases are TGTGCCAGCAGCCACCGGGACAACAGAGCGGATACGCAGTATTTT. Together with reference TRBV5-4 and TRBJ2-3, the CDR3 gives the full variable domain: ETGVTQSPTHLIKTRGQQVTLRCSSQSGHNTVSWYQQALGQGPQFIFQYYREEENGRGNFPPRFSGLQFPNYSSELNVNALELDDSALYLCASSHRDNRADTQYFGPGTRLTVL.

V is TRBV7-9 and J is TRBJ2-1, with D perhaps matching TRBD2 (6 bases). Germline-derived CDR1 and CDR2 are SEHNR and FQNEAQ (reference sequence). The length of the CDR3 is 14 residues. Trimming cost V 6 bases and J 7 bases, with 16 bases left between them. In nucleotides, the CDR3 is TGTGCCAGCAGGGGGACTCCCATCCAGAATGAGCAGTTCTTC. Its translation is CASRGTPIQNEQFF.

DNA for the CDR3: TGTGCCAGCAGTTTATGGACTAGCGATAACTACGAGCAGTACTTC. Protein: CASSLWTSDNYEQYF. The J gene is TRBJ2-7, the V gene TRBV28; 8 bases line up with TRBD2. Losses at the gene ends were 0 bases for V and 3 bases for J; bases not matched to a gene: 4. CDR3 length equals 15 residues. From germline, CDR1 is MDHEN and CDR2 SYDVKM.

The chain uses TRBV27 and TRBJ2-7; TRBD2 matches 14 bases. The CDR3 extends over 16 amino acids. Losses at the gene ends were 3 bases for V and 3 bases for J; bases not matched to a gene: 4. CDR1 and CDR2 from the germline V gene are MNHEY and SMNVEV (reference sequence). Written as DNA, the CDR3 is TGTGCCAGCAGTTTTAGGACTAGCGGGGGGATCTACGAGCAGTACTTC. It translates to CASSFRTSGGIYEQYF.

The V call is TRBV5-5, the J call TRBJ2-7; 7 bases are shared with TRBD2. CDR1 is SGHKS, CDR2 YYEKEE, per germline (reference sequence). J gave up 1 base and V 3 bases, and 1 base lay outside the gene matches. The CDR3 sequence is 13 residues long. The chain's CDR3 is CASSSGLSYEQYF. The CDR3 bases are TGTGCCAGCAGCTCGGGACTATCCTACGAGCAGTACTTC.

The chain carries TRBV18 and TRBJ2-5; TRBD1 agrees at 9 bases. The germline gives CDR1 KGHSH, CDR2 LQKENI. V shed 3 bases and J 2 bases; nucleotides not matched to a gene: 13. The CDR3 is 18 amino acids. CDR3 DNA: TGTGCCAGCTCACCCCCGGGACAGGGAGTTTCTGGGCAAGAGACCCAGTACTTC. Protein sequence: CASSPPGQGVSGQETQYF.

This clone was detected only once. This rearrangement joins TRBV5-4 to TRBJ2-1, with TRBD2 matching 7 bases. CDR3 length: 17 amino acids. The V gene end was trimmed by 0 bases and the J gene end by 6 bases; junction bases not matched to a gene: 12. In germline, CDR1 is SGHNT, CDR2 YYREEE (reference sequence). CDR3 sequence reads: CASSLGASGGSGNEQFF. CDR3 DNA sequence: TGTGCCAGCAGCTTGGGGGCTAGCGGTGGTTCAGGCAATGAGCAGTTCTTC. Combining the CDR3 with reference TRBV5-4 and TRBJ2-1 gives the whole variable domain ETGVTQSPTHLIKTRGQQVTLRCSSQSGHNTVSWYQQALGQGPQFIFQYYREEENGRGNFPPRFSGLQFPNYSSELNVNALELDDSALYLCASSLGASGGSGNEQFFGPGTRLTVL.

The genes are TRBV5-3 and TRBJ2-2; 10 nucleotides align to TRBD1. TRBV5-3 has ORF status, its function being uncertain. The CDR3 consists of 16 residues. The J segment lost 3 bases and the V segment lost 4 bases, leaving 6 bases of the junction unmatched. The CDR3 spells CARSTDRGRDTGELFF. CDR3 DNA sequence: TGTGCCAGAAGCACCGACAGGGGGCGAGACACCGGGGAGCTGTTTTTT.

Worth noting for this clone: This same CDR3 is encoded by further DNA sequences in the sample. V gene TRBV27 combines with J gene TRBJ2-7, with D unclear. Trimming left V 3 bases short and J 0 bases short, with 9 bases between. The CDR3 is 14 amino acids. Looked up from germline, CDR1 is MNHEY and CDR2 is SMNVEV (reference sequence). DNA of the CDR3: TGTGCCAGCAGTTTCGCAGGCGACTCCTACGAGCAGTACTTC. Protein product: CASSFAGDSYEQYF.

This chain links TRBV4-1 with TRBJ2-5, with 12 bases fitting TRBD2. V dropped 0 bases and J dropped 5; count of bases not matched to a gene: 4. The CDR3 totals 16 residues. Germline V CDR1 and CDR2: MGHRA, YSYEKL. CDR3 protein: CASSQETSGSGETQYF. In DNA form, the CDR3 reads TGCGCCAGCAGCCAAGAGACTAGCGGGAGTGGGGAGACCCAGTACTTC.

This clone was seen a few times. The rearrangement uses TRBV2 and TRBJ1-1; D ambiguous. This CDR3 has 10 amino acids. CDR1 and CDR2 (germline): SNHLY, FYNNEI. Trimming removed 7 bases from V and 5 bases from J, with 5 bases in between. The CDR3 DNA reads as TGTGCCAGCAAAGAAACTGAAGCTTTCTTT. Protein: CASKETEAFF.

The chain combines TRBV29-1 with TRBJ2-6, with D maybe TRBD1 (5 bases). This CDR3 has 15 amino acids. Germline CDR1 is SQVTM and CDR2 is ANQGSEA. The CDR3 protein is CSVISTGAGANVLTF. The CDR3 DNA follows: TGCAGTGTCATAAGTACAGGTGCCGGGGCCAACGTCCTGACTTTC.

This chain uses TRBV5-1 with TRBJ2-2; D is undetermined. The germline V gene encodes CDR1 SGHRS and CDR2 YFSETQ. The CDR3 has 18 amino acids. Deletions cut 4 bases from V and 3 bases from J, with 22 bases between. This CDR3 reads CASSHNPKGTSDTGELFF. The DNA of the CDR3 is TGCGCCAGCAGCCATAACCCTAAGGGCACCTCTGACACCGGGGAGCTGTTTTTT.

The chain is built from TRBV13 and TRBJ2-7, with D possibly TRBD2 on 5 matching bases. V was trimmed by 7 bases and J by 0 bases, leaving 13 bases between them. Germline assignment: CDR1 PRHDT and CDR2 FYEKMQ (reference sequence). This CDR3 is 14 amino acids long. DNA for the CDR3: TGTGCCAGCACCCAAATGGGAGACTCCTACGAGCAGTACTTC. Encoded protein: CASTQMGDSYEQYF.

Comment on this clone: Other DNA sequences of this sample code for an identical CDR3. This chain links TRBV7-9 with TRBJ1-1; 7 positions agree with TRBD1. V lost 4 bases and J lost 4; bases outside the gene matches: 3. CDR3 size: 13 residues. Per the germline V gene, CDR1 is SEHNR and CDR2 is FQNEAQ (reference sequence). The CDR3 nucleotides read TGTGCCAGCAGCTCCGCAGGGGGCACTGAAGCTTTCTTT. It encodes CASSSAGGTEAFF.

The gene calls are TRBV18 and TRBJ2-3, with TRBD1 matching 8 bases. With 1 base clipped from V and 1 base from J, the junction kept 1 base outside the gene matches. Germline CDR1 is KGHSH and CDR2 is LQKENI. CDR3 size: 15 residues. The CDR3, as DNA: TGTGCCAGCTCACCACTGGACAGGGGCACAGATACGCAGTATTTT. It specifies CASSPLDRGTDTQYF.